This T cell receptor (beta chain) was recorded in a study of T cells in Graves' hyperthyroidism and ophthalmopathy. With regard to this clonotype: The antigen remains undetermined.

Study observations and caveats: A model of 13 V-J features distinguished ophthalmopathy from stable hyperthyroidism.

Template material for amplifying TCR beta CDR3 regions consisted of RNA transcripts. TCR CDR3 regions were first amplified by RT-PCR with HTBI primers. TCRdb re-analysed the multiplex PCR reads in MiXCR, keeping a single row per CDR3 protein. The data hold about 760,000 distinct CDR3 sequences, with under 45% observed a single time. Those patients with uncontrolled infection, other autoimmune disease, pregnancy or lactation were excluded. The ends were cut back, 3 bases at V and 3 bases at J, with 15 bases in the middle. The germline CDR1 and CDR2 sequences are DFQATT and SNEGSKA (reference sequence). This CDR3 is built from 14 residues.

The specimen sequenced was blood. The rearrangement links TRBV20-1 to TRBJ2-7; maybe TRBD1 (5 bases). The clonotype was recovered from a woman in her 40s with Graves' hyperthyroidism. CDR3 nucleotides: TGCAGTGCTAGCATCAGGACAAGAGGCTACGAGCAGTACTTC. Translating it yields CSASIRTRGYEQYF.